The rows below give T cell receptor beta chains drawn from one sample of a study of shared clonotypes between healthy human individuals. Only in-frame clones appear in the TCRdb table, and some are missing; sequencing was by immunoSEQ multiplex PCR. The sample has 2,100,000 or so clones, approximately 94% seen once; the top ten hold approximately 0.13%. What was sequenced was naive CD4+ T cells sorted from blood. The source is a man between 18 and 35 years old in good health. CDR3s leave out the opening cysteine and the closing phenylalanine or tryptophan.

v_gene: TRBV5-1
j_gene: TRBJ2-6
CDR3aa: ASSVQGQGANVLT

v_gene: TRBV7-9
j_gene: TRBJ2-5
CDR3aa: ASSRLETGVETQY

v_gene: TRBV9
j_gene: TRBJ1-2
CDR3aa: ASSVISTADRLSNYGYT

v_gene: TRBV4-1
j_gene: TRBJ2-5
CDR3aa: ASSQEVGTQY

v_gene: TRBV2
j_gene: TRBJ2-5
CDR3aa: ASSRSGSDGETQY

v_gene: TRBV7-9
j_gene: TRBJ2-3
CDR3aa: ASSSGLGSTDTQY

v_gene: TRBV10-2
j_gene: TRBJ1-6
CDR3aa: ASRSQGYNSPLH

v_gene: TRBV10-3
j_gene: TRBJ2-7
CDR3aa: AISEGQKPYEQY

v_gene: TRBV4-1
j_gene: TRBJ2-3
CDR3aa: ASSPDHYRQGVTDTQY

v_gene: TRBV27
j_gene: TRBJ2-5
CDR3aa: ASSPRVWGEETQY

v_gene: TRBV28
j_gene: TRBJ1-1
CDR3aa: ASNPAPGDRDTEAF

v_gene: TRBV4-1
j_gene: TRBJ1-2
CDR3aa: ASSPPDRIGGYT

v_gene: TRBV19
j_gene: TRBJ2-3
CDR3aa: ASSTSGGATDTQY

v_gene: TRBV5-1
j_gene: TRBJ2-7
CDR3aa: ASTRGGTYEQY

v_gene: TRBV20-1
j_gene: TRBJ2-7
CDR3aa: SARGEYEQY

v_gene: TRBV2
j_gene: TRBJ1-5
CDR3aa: ASSVAGSNQPQH

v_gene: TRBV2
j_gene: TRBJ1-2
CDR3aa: ASSEAVRGLGYT

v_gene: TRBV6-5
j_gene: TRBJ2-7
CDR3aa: ASSHRDGAYEQY

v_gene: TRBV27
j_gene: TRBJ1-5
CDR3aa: ASSLGYSNQPQH

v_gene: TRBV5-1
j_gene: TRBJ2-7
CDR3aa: ASSLEEGKGYEQY

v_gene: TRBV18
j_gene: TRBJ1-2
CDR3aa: ASSTYSYGYT

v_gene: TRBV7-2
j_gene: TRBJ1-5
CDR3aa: ASSSTGPPNQPQH

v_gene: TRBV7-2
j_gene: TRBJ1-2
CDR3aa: ATQTKGGNYGYT

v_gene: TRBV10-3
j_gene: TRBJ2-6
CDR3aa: AISEWGDGSGANVLT

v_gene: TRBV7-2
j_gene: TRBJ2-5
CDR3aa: ASSLSVSQETQY

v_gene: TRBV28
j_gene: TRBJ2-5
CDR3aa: ASSLPVPGGETQY

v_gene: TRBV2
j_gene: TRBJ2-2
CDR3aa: ASSGELRDIGELF

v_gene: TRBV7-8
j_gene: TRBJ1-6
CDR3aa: ASSLNGVMDSPLH

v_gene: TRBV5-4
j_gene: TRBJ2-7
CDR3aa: ASSLDGGSSYEQY

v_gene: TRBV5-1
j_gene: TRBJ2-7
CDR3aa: ASSGLNSYEQY

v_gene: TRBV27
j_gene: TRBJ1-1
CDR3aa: ASSSRQGAGTEAF

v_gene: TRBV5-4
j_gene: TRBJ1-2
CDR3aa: ASSSQRQGAHGYT

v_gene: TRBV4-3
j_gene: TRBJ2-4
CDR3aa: ASSARTSGSDLGIQY

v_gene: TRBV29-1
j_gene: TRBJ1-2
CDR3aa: SVEGGARGYT

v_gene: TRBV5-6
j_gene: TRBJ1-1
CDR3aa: ASSRGIGDYTEAF

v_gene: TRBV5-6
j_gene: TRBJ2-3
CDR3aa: ASSLLSGTDTQY

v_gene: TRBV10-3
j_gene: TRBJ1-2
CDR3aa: AISDTTGNYGYT

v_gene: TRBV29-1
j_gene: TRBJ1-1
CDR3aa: SVEDLRTDNTEAF

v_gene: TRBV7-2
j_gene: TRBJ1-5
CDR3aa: ASSLVSNQPQH

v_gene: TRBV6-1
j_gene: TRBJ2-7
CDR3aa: ASKNWALDAYEQY

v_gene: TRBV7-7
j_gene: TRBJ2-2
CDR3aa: ASSPTGGVSGELF

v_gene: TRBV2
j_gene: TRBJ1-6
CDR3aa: ASRKRDRVGSGNSPLH